The 13 T cell receptor beta chains reported below all come from one sample, sequenced in a study of response to subunit inactivated influenza vaccine listed by TCRdb under 2018. Library construction relied on RT-PCR. The sequencer was an Illumina HiSeq 2500. TCRdb reanalyzed the raw reads on its own, using fastp at Q25 for trimming and MiXCR for clone calling, and kept in-frame beta chains. When rows share a CDR3 protein, they turn into one entry using the most common DNA and genes. The sample profile shows fewer than 550,000 distinct CDR3 sequences; approximately 24% of them were found once. Approximately 2% of the sample rests with the top ten. Sequences were derived from CD4+ T cells sorted from PBMCs, sampled approximately 5 days after vaccination. Receptor source: a man aged 45-60 years who received an inactivated influenza vaccine. Donor details come from another sample of the same person, matched by shared clones.

The chain employs TRBV7-3 and TRBJ2-3, with 7 bases aligning to TRBD1. Germline V CDR1 and CDR2: SGHTA, FQGTGA. The CDR3 has 17 residues. J was trimmed by 0 bases and V by 0 bases; bases with no gene match: 6. CDR3 protein: CASSLTGQPSSTDTQYF. The DNA of the CDR3 is TGTGCCAGCAGCTTAACGGGACAGCCTTCTAGCACAGATACGCAGTATTTT.

The chain is built from TRBV29-1 and TRBJ2-5; D is unclear. This CDR3 comprises 14 residues. V lost 1 base, J lost 2 bases, and 11 bases lay in between. CDR1 SQVTM and CDR2 ANQGSEA come from the germline V gene. CDR3 in amino acids: CSVEGLERQETQYF. CDR3 nucleotide sequence: TGCAGCGTTGAAGGATTGGAGAGACAAGAGACCCAGTACTTC.

This clonotype has only a few counts. The chain employs TRBV7-2 and TRBJ2-7; 7 nucleotides match TRBD2. The germline V gene has CDR1 SGHTA and CDR2 FQGNSA. The junction had 5 bases not matched to a gene; V was cut back by 6 bases and J by 0 bases. The CDR3 has 14 amino acids. As DNA, the CDR3 is TGTGCCAGCAGAGCGGGGAGGTTCTCCTACGAGCAGTACTTC. Translated: CASRAGRFSYEQYF.

This clonotype was detected many times. The gene calls are TRBV20-1 and TRBJ2-5, with D perhaps given as TRBD1 or TRBD2 (5 bases each). Trimming took off 6 bases at V and 2 bases at J, with 13 bases between the two ends. The CDR3 is 13 residues long. Per the germline V gene, CDR1 is DFQATT and CDR2 is SNEGSKA (reference sequence). This chain's CDR3 is CSAQGDGQETQYF. The CDR3 DNA reads as TGCAGTGCCCAAGGGGACGGTCAAGAGACCCAGTACTTC.

The chain recombines TRBV7-2 with TRBJ2-3; D is ambiguous. Germline lookup yields CDR1 SGHTA and CDR2 FQGNSA. Trimming pared 5 bases from V and 0 bases from J, leaving 9 bases between. CDR3 length: 14 residues. The DNA of the CDR3 is TGTGCCAGCAGCCCCGTATCTAGCACAGATACGCAGTATTTT. Translation gives CASSPVSSTDTQYF.

V is TRBV7-3 and J is TRBJ1-1, with 11 bases that match TRBD1. This CDR3 spans 16 amino acids. The germline gives CDR1 SGHTA, CDR2 FQGTGA. Trimming took 5 bases from V and 4 from J; bases not matched to a gene: 9. CDR3 bases: TGTGCCAGCAGCCCAACCTCAGGGACAGGGGGCACTGAAGCTTTCTTT. The encoded protein is CASSPTSGTGGTEAFF. Full variable domain (rest looked up from reference TRBV7-3 and TRBJ1-1): GAGVSQTPSNKVTEKGKYVELRCDPISGHTALYWYRQSLGQGPEFLIYFQGTGAADDSGLPNDRFFAVRPEGSVSTLKIQRTERGDSAVYLCASSPTSGTGGTEAFFGQGTRLTVV.

The genes are TRBV7-8 and TRBJ2-7, with 7 bases fitting TRBD1. Germline V lookup: CDR1 SGHVS, CDR2 FQNEAQ. The CDR3 sequence is 15 residues long. V was clipped by 5 bases and J by 5 bases; unmatched bases: 12. The CDR3 spells CASSARDSLHNEQYF. The CDR3, as DNA: TGTGCCAGCAGCGCACGGGACAGCCTGCACAACGAGCAGTACTTC.

The chain carries TRBV30 and TRBJ2-1, with 13 nucleotides matching TRBD2. CDR3 length: 17 amino acids. V gave up 1 base and J gave up 9 bases; unmatched junction bases: 12. Per the germline V gene, CDR1 is GTSNPN and CDR2 is SVGIG (reference sequence). This CDR3 is CAWSGSVRLAGGGEQFF. For the CDR3, the DNA is TGTGCCTGGAGTGGTTCCGTCCGACTAGCGGGAGGCGGTGAGCAGTTCTTC.

The chain recombines TRBV5-1 with TRBJ1-2; maybe TRBD1 (6 bases). Germline V CDR1 and CDR2: SGHRS, YFSETQ. The CDR3 is 14 amino acids. V was shortened by 2 bases and J by 2 bases, with 10 bases between the two germline ends. This CDR3 reads CASSFDRLNYGYTF. DNA of the CDR3: TGCGCCAGCAGCTTTGACAGGCTGAACTATGGCTACACCTTC.

Only one count was recorded for this clonotype. J is TRBJ2-3 and V is TRBV5-1, with D perhaps assigned TRBD1 or TRBD2 (6 bases each). The CDR3 loop spans 17 amino acids. Germline-derived CDR1 and CDR2 are SGHRS and YFSETQ. V lost 4 bases and J lost 2, with 20 bases in between. The CDR3 is CASSPGLGGLTTDTQYF. As DNA, the CDR3 is TGCGCCAGCAGCCCGGGACTCGGGGGCCTCACCACAGATACGCAGTATTTT.

The chain is built from TRBV5-1 and TRBJ2-3, with D unresolved. V dropped 6 bases and J dropped 1 base, with 3 bases sitting between them. The CDR3 is 11 amino acids. Germline V gives CDR1 SGHRS, CDR2 YFSETQ. The CDR3 DNA is TGCGCCAGCATGGGCACAGATACGCAGTATTTT. Amino acids: CASMGTDTQYF.

The CDR3 coding sequence is TGTGCCAGCAGAGCGTTGGGGACAGGGTTAAACGAGCAGTACTTC. This translates into CASRALGTGLNEQYF. The chain carries TRBV7-9 and TRBJ2-7, with 9 bases identical to TRBD1. This CDR3 contains 15 residues. J lost 5 bases, V lost 6 bases, and 11 bases had no gene match. Germline V gene data show CDR1 as SEHNR and CDR2 as FQNEAQ (reference sequence).

V is TRBV18 and J is TRBJ2-4; D gene ambiguous. Germline CDR1 is KGHSH and CDR2 is LQKENI. The ends were cut back, 0 bases at V and 6 bases at J, with 9 bases in the middle. The CDR3 spans 14 residues. The CDR3 nucleotides read TGTGCCAGCTCACCACCATCGTCTATAAACATTCAGTACTTC. Its protein is CASSPPSSINIQYF.